The T cell receptor (beta chain) under discussion was sequenced for a study of T cell changes during pregnancy in multiple sclerosis. Profiling relied on immunoSEQ multiplex PCR, and the TCRdb table lists in-frame clones only, not all of them. Of 38,000 or so clones listed, around 94% are singletons. With 5 bases removed from V and 4 bases from J, the gap between germline ends came to 9 bases. The germline gives CDR1 GTSNPN, CDR2 SVGIG (reference sequence). The CDR3 extends over 12 amino acids. This receptor was obtained from a female donor with multiple sclerosis, enrolled in a pregnancy study. J is TRBJ1-3 and V is TRBV30, with D tentatively TRBD1 (6 bases). The sample was peripheral blood, taken before pregnancy. As DNA, the CDR3 is TGTGCCTGGGCAGGGGCCGGAAACACCATATATTTT. It translates to CAWAGAGNTIYF. Filled out from reference TRBV30 and TRBJ1-3, the complete variable domain reads SQTIHQWPATLVQPVGSPLSLECTVEGTSNPNLYWYRQAAGRGLQLLFYSVGIGQISSEVPQNLSASRPQDRQFILSSKKLLLSDSGFYLCAWAGAGNTIYFGEGSWLTVV.